This TCR beta chain was recorded in a study of Ad26.COV2.S vaccination and SARS-CoV-2 variants. Study background: Intramuscular Ad26.COV2.S at 5x10^10 or 1x10^11 viral particles.

Noted treatment: around 19 received Ad26.COV2.S at low or high dose, single or two shots; a few received placebo; per-sample allocation not given. Vaccine and placebo recipients were sampled on day 63 after the first injection. This adult donor, from Boston, was 18-55 years old. The method was immunoSEQ multiplex PCR; TCRdb's version includes in-frame clones alone and lacks a portion of them. The sample records about 420,000 clones, approximately 90% being singletons. General study points: Higher spike-specific TCR breadth was found in vaccine recipients than in placebo recipients.

Concerning this clone itself: Its specificity is not known.

Source: peripheral blood, taken in a trial of Ad26.COV2.S vaccine versus placebo. The source is a person aged 18-65 years who received the Ad26.COV2.S COVID-19 vaccine or a placebo.

The CDR3 sequence is CASSLPGYEQYF. CDR3 coding DNA: TGTGCCAGCAGTTTACCGGGCTACGAGCAGTACTTC. This chain links TRBV27 with TRBJ2-7; D unresolved. The CDR3 is made up of 12 amino acids. Germline CDR1 is MNHEY and CDR2 is SMNVEV (reference sequence). V lost 2 bases and J lost 3, with 5 bases in between.